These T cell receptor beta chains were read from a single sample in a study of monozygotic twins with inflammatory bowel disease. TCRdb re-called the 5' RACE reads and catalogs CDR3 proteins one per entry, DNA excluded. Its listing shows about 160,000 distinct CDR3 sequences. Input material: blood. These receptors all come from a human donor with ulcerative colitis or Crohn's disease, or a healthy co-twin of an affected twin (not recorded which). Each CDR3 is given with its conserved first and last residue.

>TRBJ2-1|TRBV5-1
CASSLELAGGRGEQFF
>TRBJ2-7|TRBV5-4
CASSSGRASSYEQYF
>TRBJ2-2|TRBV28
CASSPGRGLFAGELFF
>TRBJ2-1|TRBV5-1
CASGQPAYNEQFF
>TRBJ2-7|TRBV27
CASKGGLAGGEQYF
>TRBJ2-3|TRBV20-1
CSAPGPFSDTQYF
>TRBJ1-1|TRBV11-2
CASSFFRGRGAGGRNTEAFF
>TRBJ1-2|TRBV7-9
CARGDDSYGYTF
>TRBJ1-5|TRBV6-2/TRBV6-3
CATLEAGLRNQPQHF
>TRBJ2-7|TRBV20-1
CSAKTSGVTYEQYF
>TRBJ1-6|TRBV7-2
CASSSAREDRVNSPLHF
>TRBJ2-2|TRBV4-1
CASSHNRGNGELFF
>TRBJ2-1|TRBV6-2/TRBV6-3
CASSSREDPSYNEQFF
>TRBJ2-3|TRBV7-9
CASSWVSRTDTQYF
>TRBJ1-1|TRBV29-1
CSVAVGGGGTEAFF
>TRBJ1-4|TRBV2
CASREWNEKLFF
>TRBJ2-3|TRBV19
CASSIRPSGRPDTQYF
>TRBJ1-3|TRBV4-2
CASSREDRSSGNTIYF
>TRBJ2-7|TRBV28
CASTVGLAGKYEQYF
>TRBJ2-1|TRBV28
CASRLAGGINEQFF
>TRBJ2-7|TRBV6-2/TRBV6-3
CASTHRYEQYF
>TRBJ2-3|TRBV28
CASSSPQHTDTQYF
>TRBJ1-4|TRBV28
CASSLAESGDEKLFF
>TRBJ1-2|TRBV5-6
CASSLYGERGYTF
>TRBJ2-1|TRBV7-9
CASSPGQGADYNEQFF
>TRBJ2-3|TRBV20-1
CSASGLGGSATDTQYF
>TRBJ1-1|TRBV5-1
CASSEGMNTEAFF
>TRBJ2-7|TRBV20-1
CSASPLTSGGYEQYF
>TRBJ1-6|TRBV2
CASRANNSPLHF
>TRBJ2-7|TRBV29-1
CSVAGTTYEQYF
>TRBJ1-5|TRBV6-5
CASSYSGRTNQPQHF
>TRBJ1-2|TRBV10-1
CASSRTGEYGYTF
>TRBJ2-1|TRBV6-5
CASSPGTGYHNEQFF
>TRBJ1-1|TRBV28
CASLQNTEAFF
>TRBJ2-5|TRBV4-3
CASSQDRREETQYF
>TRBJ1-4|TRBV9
CASSPQGGTNEKLFF
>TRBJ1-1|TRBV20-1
CSAGQINTEAFF
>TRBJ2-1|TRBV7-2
CASSLAGQHYNEQFF
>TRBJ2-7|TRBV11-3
CASSPGHRGEQYF
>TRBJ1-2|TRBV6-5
CASSYSTASYYGYTF
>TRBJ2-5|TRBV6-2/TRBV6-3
CASRDGSLETQYF
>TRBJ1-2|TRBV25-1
CASSEYLSSRYGYTF
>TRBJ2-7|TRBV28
CATDDRTLYEQYF
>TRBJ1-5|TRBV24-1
CATSDIQGNQPQHF
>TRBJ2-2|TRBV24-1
CATSGLAGAGELFF
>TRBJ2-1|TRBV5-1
CASSLRTGGLFF
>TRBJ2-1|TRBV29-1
CSVTGSSGSINEQFF
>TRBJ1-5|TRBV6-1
CASSVDRDAQPQHF
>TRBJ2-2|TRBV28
CASRHLAGEDTGELFF
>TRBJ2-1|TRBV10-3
CAISKGVNEQFF
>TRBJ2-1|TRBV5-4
CASSLERGGKNEQFF
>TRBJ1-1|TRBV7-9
CASSPQGSNTEAFF
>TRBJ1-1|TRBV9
CASSVSARADTEAFF